This TCR beta chain was obtained from a study of multiple sclerosis patients with progressive multifocal leukoencephalopathy. Time point: 12 to 13 months of natalizumab therapy. This CDR3 is built from 15 residues. With 4 bases removed from V and 3 bases from J, the gap between germline ends came to 15 bases. CDR1 is SGHNT and CDR2 is YENEEA in the germline V gene. Profiling relied on immunoSEQ multiplex PCR, and the TCRdb table lists in-frame clones only, not all of them. The sample lists 26,000 or so clones, around 93% occurring once. This rearrangement joins TRBV11-3 to TRBJ1-1, with D hard to call. The receptor was isolated from a man aged 30-40 years with multiple sclerosis. The material sequenced was PBMCs, taken from a patient treated with natalizumab. CDR3: CASSSRGGPDTEAFF. The CDR3 nucleotides are TGTGCCAGCAGCTCCCGGGGAGGGCCAGACACTGAAGCTTTCTTT.